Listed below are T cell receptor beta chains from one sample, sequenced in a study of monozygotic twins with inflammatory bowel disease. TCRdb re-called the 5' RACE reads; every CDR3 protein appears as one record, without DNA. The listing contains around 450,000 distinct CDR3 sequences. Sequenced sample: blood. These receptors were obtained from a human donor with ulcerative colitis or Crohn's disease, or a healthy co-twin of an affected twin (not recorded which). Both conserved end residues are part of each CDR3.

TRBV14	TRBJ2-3	CASSQDRVAGGYTDTQYF
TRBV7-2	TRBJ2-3	CASSSKGQLTDTQYF
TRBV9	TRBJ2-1	CASSVALPPNEQFF
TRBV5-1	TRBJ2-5	CASSLAARDGETQYF
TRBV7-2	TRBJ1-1	CASSSVGGQLQNTEAFF
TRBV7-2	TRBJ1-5	CASSLGLLNQPQHF
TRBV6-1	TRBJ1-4	CASSEDGTKTNEKLFF
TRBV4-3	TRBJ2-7	CASSQDLGRLTYEQYF
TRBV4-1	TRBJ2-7	CASSQEGRTGGHEQYF
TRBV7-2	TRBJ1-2	CASSPTTAYGYTF
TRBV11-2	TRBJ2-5	CASRPAGFGETQYF
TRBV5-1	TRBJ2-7	CASSNHLGGEVPYEQYF
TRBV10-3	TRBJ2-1	CAISVGGDSYNEQFF
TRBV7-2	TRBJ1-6	CASSLGGTGSPSPLHF
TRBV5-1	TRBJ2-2	CASSEGQRAGELFF
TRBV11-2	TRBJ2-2	CASSPTGGGASRTGELFF
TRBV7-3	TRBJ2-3	CASSLIPVPDTQYF
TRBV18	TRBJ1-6	CASSPPSGEHSPLHF
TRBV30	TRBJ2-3	CAWSVRASELTDTQYF
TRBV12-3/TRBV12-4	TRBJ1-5	CASSLRGGSNQPQHF
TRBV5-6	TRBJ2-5	CASSSAGGPQETQYF
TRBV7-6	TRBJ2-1	CASCLHNEQFF
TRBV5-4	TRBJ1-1	CASSWGRGAMNTEAFF
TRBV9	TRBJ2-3	CASSVGLGSNADTQYF
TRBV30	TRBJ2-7	CAWRNGRRTSGRLGREQYF
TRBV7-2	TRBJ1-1	CASSLGTRDTEAFF
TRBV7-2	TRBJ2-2	CASSLEPTVELFF
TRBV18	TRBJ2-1	CASSPVGLAGDNEQFF
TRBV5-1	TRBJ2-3	CASSHRSGGSTDTQYF
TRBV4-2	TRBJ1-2	CASSQDPGDGYTF
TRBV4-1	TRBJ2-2	CASSQAPPDSKLANTGELFF
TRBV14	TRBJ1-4	CASSQGGALANEKLFF
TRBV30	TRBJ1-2	CASLGMRGGGYTF
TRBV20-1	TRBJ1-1	CSASTKWEAFF
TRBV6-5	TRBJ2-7	CASSYSRTVNEQYF
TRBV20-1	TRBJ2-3	CSASPILGLAGGTDTQYF
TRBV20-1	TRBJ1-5	CSARGGTGGNQPQHF
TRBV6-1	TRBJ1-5	CASSHGEVNQPQHF
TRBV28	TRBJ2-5	CASSLSGGLAGQETQYF
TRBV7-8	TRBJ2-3	CASSVKDTQYF
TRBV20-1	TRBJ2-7	CSGSSASGFPYEQYF
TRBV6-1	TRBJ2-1	CASSHPALGRDNEQFF
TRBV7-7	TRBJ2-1	CAGTRPDDEQFF
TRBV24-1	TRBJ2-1	CATSGRGLYEQFF
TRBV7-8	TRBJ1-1	CASSKRPRETEAFF
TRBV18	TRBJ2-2	CASYSTGRNTGELFF
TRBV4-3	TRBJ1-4	CASSQEGQGKLFF
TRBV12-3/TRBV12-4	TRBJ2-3	CASSHRGERTDTQYF
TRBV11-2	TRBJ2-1	CASSHTSGGASEQFF
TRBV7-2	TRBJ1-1	CASSLERQGTAFF
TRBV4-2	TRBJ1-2	CASSQDSSRASSEGYTF
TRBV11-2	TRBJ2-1	CASSLADPSYNEQFF
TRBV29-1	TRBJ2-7	CSVTAVGYEQYF
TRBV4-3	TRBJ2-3	CASSPKAGAADTQYF
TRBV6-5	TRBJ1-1	CASSYSRRGNTEAFF
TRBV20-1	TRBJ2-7	CSAAETALYEQYF
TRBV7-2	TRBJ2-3	CASSSLRGTDTQYF
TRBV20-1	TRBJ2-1	CSARATSGYNEQFF
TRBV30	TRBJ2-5	CAWSASGQINF
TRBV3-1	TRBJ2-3	CASSLQPGRGRTDTQYF